These T cell receptor beta chains were read from a single sample in a study of siplizumab effects on memory and regulatory T cells. Sequencing used immunoSEQ multiplex PCR; TCRdb keeps in-frame clones, though not all of them. The data contain about 100,000 clones, over 90% of them seen just once; the ten biggest clones take up roughly 0.59%. The specimen was Tregs sorted from blood. All receptors come from a human donor in good health. The CDR3 runs from the conserved cysteine through the conserved F or W.

TRBV4-1	TRBJ1-2	CASSQDDIPDGYTF
TRBV19	TRBJ2-7	CASSTGTSETYEQYF
TRBV6-1	TRBJ2-4	CASSLLGGINIQYF
TRBV2	TRBJ1-1	CASSENGPRTEAFF
TRBV25-1	TRBJ1-1	CASSEQGDTEAFF
TRBV6-5	TRBJ2-1	CASRRTGSGEQFF
TRBV5-1	TRBJ2-3	CASSLEDRGTDTQYF
TRBV4-1	TRBJ1-5	CASSQVRGQINQPQHF
TRBV30	TRBJ1-3	CAWSLSTGSVYF
TRBV30	TRBJ1-4	CAWTDIGEKLFF
TRBV5-1	TRBJ2-1	CASSLGPGLPNNEQFF
TRBV19	TRBJ1-5	CASSTGTGVTQPQHF
TRBV7-9	TRBJ1-2	CASSDGDRGDYGYTF
TRBV6-1	TRBJ2-7	CASSENLPYEQYF
TRBV5-6	TRBJ2-4	CASSLGSAKNIQYF
TRBV9	TRBJ1-6	CASSVGSLNNSPLHF
TRBV7-9	TRBJ1-1	CASSRLQNTEAFF